This TCR beta chain originates from a study of molecular identifiers for immune sequencing clone quantification. Whole-study findings and limits: Highly expanded clone sizes could be underestimated by identical TCR molecules that share a barcode. Spiked Jurkat TCR RNA originating from one cell could reportedly be identified amid some 950,000 naive cells.

Methods described previously, with TCR primers listed, were used for bulk TCR libraries. TCRdb passed the PCR reads through MiXCR, listing each CDR3 protein once. The sample has 20,000 to 30,000 distinct CDR3 sequences, 15% to 20% seen once. The CDR3 runs 15 residues. Germline V gives CDR1 MNHNY, CDR2 SVGAGI (reference sequence). This clonotype was seen only a few times. Antigen unknown. A read error may account for a junction end that differs from germline. The specimen sequenced was naive CD8+ T cells from blood, with Jurkat cell RNA spiked in. Subset reported: FACS-sorted CD8+CD4-CCR7+CD45RA+ naive T cells. The chain is built from TRBV6-6 and TRBJ2-7, with 7 bases aligning to TRBD2. The TCR comes from a human donor in good health. Some libraries in this study had Jurkat cell RNA spiked in. The CDR3 region has the DNA TGTGCCAGCAGTTACGGCGGGGGACCGGGATACGAGCAGCACTTC. This sequence encodes CASSYGGGPGYEQHF.